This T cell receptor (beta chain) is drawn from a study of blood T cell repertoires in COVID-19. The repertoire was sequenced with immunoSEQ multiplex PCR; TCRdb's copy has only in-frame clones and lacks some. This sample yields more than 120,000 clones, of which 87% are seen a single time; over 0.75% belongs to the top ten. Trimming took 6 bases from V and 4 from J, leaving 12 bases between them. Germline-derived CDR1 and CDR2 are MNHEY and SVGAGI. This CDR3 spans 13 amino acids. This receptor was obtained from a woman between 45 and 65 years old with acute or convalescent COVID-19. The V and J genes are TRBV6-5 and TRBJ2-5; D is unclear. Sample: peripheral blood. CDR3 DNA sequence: TGTGCCAGCAGCCCCACATACCCAGAGACCCAGTACTTC. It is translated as CASSPTYPETQYF.